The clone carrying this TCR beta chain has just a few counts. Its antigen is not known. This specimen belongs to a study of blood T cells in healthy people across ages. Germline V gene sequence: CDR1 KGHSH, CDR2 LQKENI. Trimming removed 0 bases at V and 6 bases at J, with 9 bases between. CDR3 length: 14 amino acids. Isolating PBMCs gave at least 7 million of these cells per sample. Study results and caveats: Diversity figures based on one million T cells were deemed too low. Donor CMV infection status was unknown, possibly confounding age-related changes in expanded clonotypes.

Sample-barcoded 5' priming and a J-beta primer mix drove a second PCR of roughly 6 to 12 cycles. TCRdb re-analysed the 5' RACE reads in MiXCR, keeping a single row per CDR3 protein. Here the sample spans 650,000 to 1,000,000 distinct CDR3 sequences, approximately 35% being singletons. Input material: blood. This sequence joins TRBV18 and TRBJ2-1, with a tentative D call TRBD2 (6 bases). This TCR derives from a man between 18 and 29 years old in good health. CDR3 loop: CASSPPLGGNEQFF. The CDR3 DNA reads TGTGCCAGCTCACCACCGCTCGGGGGCAATGAGCAGTTCTTC.